Below, 24 T cell receptor beta chains from the same sample are listed, as sequenced in a study of T-cell reconstitution after alpha-beta-depleted transplantation in children. Construction of the TCRbeta library involved unique molecular identifiers. TCRdb recomputed calls from the PCR reads with MiXCR, one row per CDR3 protein. The profile covers fewer than 450,000 distinct CDR3 sequences, with roughly 15% appearing a single time and roughly 41% taken by the ten largest. Specimen: PBMCs, mostly from graft donor cells, collected 360 days after TCRalphabeta/CD19-depleted stem cell transplant. These receptors were taken from a male patient aged 2 to 10 who had a stem cell transplant for acute lymphoblastic leukemia, so the T cells may come from the graft donor.

A few counts support this clonotype. The chain uses TRBV20-1 and TRBJ2-5; 7 nucleotides match TRBD2. Unmatched junction bases numbered 13, after V lost 2 bases and J lost 1 base. Germline V lookup: CDR1 DFQATT, CDR2 SNEGSKA (reference sequence). There are 17 residues in the CDR3. The CDR3 spells CSARNLLRGRVQETQYF. The CDR3 region has the DNA TGCAGTGCTAGAAACCTACTACGTGGGAGGGTCCAAGAGACCCAGTACTTC.

The sample holds a few counts of this clonotype. The CDR3 DNA follows: TGTGCCAGCAGCTTGGGGGCCCGGGGGGGATCGAACATTCAGTACTTC. Protein product: CASSLGARGGSNIQYF. V gene TRBV5-5 combines with J gene TRBJ2-4; TRBD2 aligns across 8 bases. Germline V gene data show CDR1 as SGHKS and CDR2 as YYEKEE (reference sequence). V dropped 0 bases and J dropped 7; count of bases not matched to a gene: 9. The CDR3 has 16 amino acids.

This rearrangement joins TRBV27 to TRBJ2-5, with 10 bases lining up with TRBD2. Trimming took 5 bases from V and 4 from J; bases not matched to a gene: 10. The germline gives CDR1 MNHEY, CDR2 SMNVEV (reference sequence). The CDR3 has 16 residues. The DNA of the CDR3 is TGTGCCAGCAGTCCATGGACTAGCGGAGGCCGAGAGACCCAGTACTTC. This encodes CASSPWTSGGRETQYF.

Only a few counts were recorded for this clonotype. This chain joins TRBV20-1 and TRBJ2-3, with a tentative D call TRBD1 (5 bases). V was cut by 0 bases and J by 3 bases, with 19 bases left in between. Germline V lookup: CDR1 DFQATT, CDR2 SNEGSKA (reference sequence). The CDR3 is 17 residues long. CDR3 in amino acids: CSARDLGWGAETDTQYF. Here the CDR3 DNA reads TGCAGTGCTAGAGATCTCGGGTGGGGCGCAGAGACAGATACGCAGTATTTT.

This clonotype has just a few counts. The chain carries TRBV9 and TRBJ1-6, with D maybe TRBD1 (6 bases). The CDR3 length is 14 residues. Per the germline V gene, CDR1 is SGDLS and CDR2 is YYNGEE. Deletions cut 1 base from V and 8 bases from J, with 10 bases between. Written as DNA, the CDR3 is TGTGCCAGCAGCGTAAGACAGGACGATTCACCCCTCCACTTT. It specifies CASSVRQDDSPLHF.

This clonotype turned up a few times. The chain uses TRBV28 and TRBJ1-2; 9 bases line up with TRBD1. V gave up 5 bases and J gave up 8 bases; unmatched junction bases: 12. CDR3 length: 15 residues. In germline, CDR1 is MDHEN, CDR2 SYDVKM. This chain's CDR3 is CASSSWDRAVRGYTF. The DNA for the CDR3 is TGTGCCAGCAGTAGCTGGGACAGGGCGGTTAGGGGCTACACCTTC.

This clonotype was detected ten times or more. At one end, the junction sequence differs from germline, possibly due to a read error. J is TRBJ2-3 and V is TRBV7-7, with D possibly TRBD2 on 6 matching bases. Per germline, CDR1 SSHAT and CDR2 FNYEAQ (reference sequence). The length of the CDR3 is 15 residues. The CDR3 region is CASSQTGEHADTQYF. The DNA for the CDR3 is TGTGCTAGCAGCCAGACGGGAGAGCATGCAGATACGCAGTATTTT. Full variable domain (remainder filled in from reference TRBV7-7 and TRBJ2-3): GAGVSQSPRYKVTKRGQDVTLRCDPISSHATLYWYQQALGQGPEFLTYFNYEAQPDKSGLPSDRFSAERPEGSISTLTIQRTEQRDSAMYRCASSQTGEHADTQYFGPGTRLTVL.

This clonotype was detected ten times or more. The genes are TRBV5-1 and TRBJ2-2; 7 nucleotides match TRBD1. V was clipped by 4 bases and J by 0 bases; unmatched bases: 3. The germline gives CDR1 SGHRS, CDR2 YFSETQ. The CDR3 extends over 15 amino acids. CDR3 residues: CASSGRGPNTGELFF. CDR3 DNA sequence: TGCGCCAGCAGCGGTAGGGGGCCGAACACCGGGGAGCTGTTTTTT.

This clonotype was observed a handful of times. The chain is built from TRBV27 and TRBJ2-2; 12 bases map to TRBD2. CDR3 size: 15 residues. The J segment lost 7 bases and the V segment lost 8 bases, leaving 8 bases of the junction unmatched. Germline V gene lookup returns CDR1 MNHEY and CDR2 SMNVEV (reference sequence). The CDR3 nucleotides read TGTGCCAGCCGACGACTAGCGGGAGAATTCGGGGAGCTGTTTTTT. This translates into CASRRLAGEFGELFF.

The chain carries TRBV27 and TRBJ1-5, with TRBD1 as a possible D gene (6 bases). This CDR3 contains 13 residues. The germline V and J ends were trimmed by 4 bases and 3 bases, with 7 bases remaining between them. The germline CDR1 and CDR2 sequences are MNHEY and SMNVEV (reference sequence). CDR3 in amino acids: CASSWGANQPQHF. CDR3 nucleotides: TGTGCCAGCAGTTGGGGGGCCAATCAGCCCCAGCATTTT.

This clonotype occurred a few times. V usage is TRBV30 and J usage is TRBJ1-2; the D is unclear. V lost 2 bases and J 8 bases, leaving 15 bases between the germline ends. The CDR3 has 13 residues. Per germline, CDR1 GTSNPN and CDR2 SVGIG (reference sequence). CDR3 loop: CAWSPTRAWGYTF. In DNA form, the CDR3 reads TGTGCCTGGAGTCCAACCCGAGCGTGGGGCTACACCTTC.

This clonotype turned up a few times. The chain has TRBV5-1 and TRBJ2-2; 10 bases line up with TRBD2. V trimming: 3 bases; J trimming: 6 bases; junction bases outside the gene matches: 14. Germline V lookup: CDR1 SGHRS, CDR2 YFSETQ. The length of the CDR3 is 18 residues. The CDR3 protein is CASSSRPTSGLGPGELFF. In DNA, the CDR3 is TGCGCCAGCAGCTCCCGACCGACTAGCGGGTTGGGTCCCGGGGAGCTGTTTTTT.

This clonotype was seen only a few times. The chain is built from TRBV7-9 and TRBJ2-1; D is possibly TRBD1 (6 bases). The germline V gene encodes CDR1 SEHNR and CDR2 FQNEAQ (reference sequence). The V and J ends lost 2 bases and 13 bases respectively, with 12 bases between them. There are 12 residues in the CDR3. CDR3 nucleotides: TGTGCCAGCAGCTTACCCCCTGGGACACAGTTCTTC. Translation gives CASSLPPGTQFF. Based on the CDR3 plus reference TRBV7-9 and TRBJ2-1, the full variable domain is DTGVSQNPRHKITKRGQNVTFRCDPISEHNRLYWYRQTLGQGPEFLTYFQNEAQLEKSRLLSDRFSAERPKGSFSTLEIQRTEQGDSAMYLCASSLPPGTQFFGPGTRLTVL.

The chain uses TRBV3-1 and TRBJ1-2; 7 bases map to TRBD1. The J segment lost 4 bases and the V segment lost 1 base, leaving 6 bases of the junction unmatched. CDR3 length: 15 amino acids. Germline-derived CDR1 and CDR2 are LGHDT and YNNKEL (reference sequence). As DNA, the CDR3 is TGTGCCAGCAGCCAAGTACAGGGGAGCGGCTATGGCTACACCTTC. This gives the protein CASSQVQGSGYGYTF.

The chain recombines TRBV29-1 with TRBJ2-1; D not resolved. Deletions cut 4 bases from V and 0 bases from J, with 4 bases between. The CDR3 has 12 residues. Germline lookup yields CDR1 SQVTM and CDR2 ANQGSEA. Here the CDR3 DNA reads TGCAGCGTTGTTTTCTCCTACAATGAGCAGTTCTTC. Amino acids: CSVVFSYNEQFF.

This clonotype turned up a few times. The V call is TRBV7-8, the J call TRBJ2-3; D gene unclear. The ends were cut back, 3 bases at V and 6 bases at J, with 16 bases in the middle. This CDR3 comprises 15 residues. The germline V gene has CDR1 SGHVS and CDR2 FQNEAQ. In DNA, the CDR3 is TGTGCCAGCAGCTTCCCGTCTGCCATCGGGGATACGCAGTATTTT. The encoded protein is CASSFPSAIGDTQYF.

In its sample, this clonotype was seen many times. The chain uses TRBV15 and TRBJ2-1; TRBD2 matches 7 bases. Unmatched junction bases numbered 11, after V lost 0 bases and J lost 0 bases. This CDR3 region has 19 residues. Germline loops: CDR1 LNHNV, CDR2 YYDKDF (reference sequence). CDR3 nucleotides: TGTGCCACCAGCAGAGAATGGGCTAGCGGTTTTAGCTCCTACAATGAGCAGTTCTTC. Translation: CATSREWASGFSSYNEQFF.

Ten or more counts support this clonotype. The V and J genes are TRBV12-3 or TRBV12-4 and TRBJ2-5; 13 positions agree with TRBD2. This CDR3 is 17 amino acids long. With V trimmed by 6 bases and J by 0 bases, 7 bases remained unmatched. The CDR3 is CASRPGTSGEYQETQYF. The CDR3 nucleotides read TGTGCCAGCAGACCTGGGACTAGCGGGGAGTACCAAGAGACCCAGTACTTC.

This chain joins TRBV5-6 and TRBJ2-7; TRBD1 matches at 8 bases. Germline V CDR1 and CDR2: SGHDT, YYEEEE. The CDR3 runs 12 residues. Germline trimming cut 4 bases from V and 6 bases from J; bases unmatched to any gene: 3. CDR3 in amino acids: CASSPDRAEQYF. CDR3 sequence (DNA): TGTGCCAGCAGCCCGGACAGGGCCGAGCAGTACTTC.

The chain employs TRBV9 and TRBJ2-3; 11 nucleotides line up with TRBD2. Germline V lookup: CDR1 SGDLS, CDR2 YYNGEE. This CDR3 region has 16 residues. With 4 bases clipped from V and 6 bases from J, the junction kept 10 bases outside the gene matches. CDR3 region: CASSPTSGSPGDTQYF. CDR3 bases: TGTGCCAGCAGCCCAACTAGCGGGAGTCCTGGGGATACGCAGTATTTT.

Note on this clonotype: A much larger clone differs from this one at a single base, so this may be a read error. Given the absence of the conserved phenylalanine or tryptophan at the CDR3 end, a read error is likely. V usage is TRBV9 and J usage is TRBJ2-5, with a possible D match to TRBD2 (6 bases). Deletions cut 0 bases from V and 1 base from J, with 16 bases between. The CDR3 is 17 amino acids. CDR1 and CDR2 (germline): SGDLS, YYNGEE. Here the CDR3 reads CASSVGTGARAQETQYY. In DNA, the CDR3 is TGTGCCAGCAGCGTAGGAACGGGAGCAAGGGCCCAAGAGACCCAGTACTAC.

The chain uses TRBV15 and TRBJ2-7, with 12 bases aligning to TRBD2. From germline, CDR1 is LNHNV and CDR2 YYDKDF (reference sequence). After removal of 7 bases from V and 1 base from J, the junction contained 8 bases not matched to a gene. CDR3 length: 16 amino acids. Here the CDR3 reads CATKPGGTSGSYEQYF. The CDR3 DNA reads TGTGCCACCAAGCCGGGGGGGACTAGCGGGTCCTACGAGCAGTACTTC.

This clonotype was picked up a small number of times. The chain combines TRBV18 with TRBJ2-1, with 9 positions matching TRBD2. The germline V gene encodes CDR1 KGHSH and CDR2 LQKENI. The CDR3 loop spans 16 amino acids. V lost 1 base to trimming and J lost 8 bases; unmatched junction nucleotides: 9. The CDR3 loop is CASSPRGLAGSHEQFF. The DNA for the CDR3 is TGTGCCAGCTCACCACGGGGGCTAGCGGGAAGCCATGAGCAGTTCTTC.

This chain connects TRBV12-3 or TRBV12-4 to TRBJ2-3; D remains unclear. The CDR3 is 13 amino acids. The V end lost 3 bases, the J end lost 5 bases, and 9 bases lay between the germline ends. The CDR3 protein is CASSFSLVDTQYF. In DNA, the CDR3 is TGTGCCAGCAGTTTTAGTCTTGTAGATACGCAGTATTTT.